Here is one T cell receptor (beta chain) with its context. What it binds is not known. This beta chain is off target for a library built for alpha chains, so its abundance means little. Time point meaning: sample taken at primary tumor resection. The input material, whole RNA from tumor, nontumor lung or frozen PBMC, was sequenced unsorted. These data belong to a study of spatial heterogeneity in lung cancer. MiXCR, run by TCRdb on the 5' RACE reads, gives a single entry per CDR3 protein. The table has approximately 8,800 distinct CDR3 sequences, roughly an eighth seen once. The length of the CDR3 is 11 residues. V lost 1 base and J lost 6, with 1 base in between. Findings of the study overall: Within tumors, counts of expanded alpha and beta TCRs tracked tumor mutation counts.

Here the sequenced sample was lung tumor tissue, taken at surgery. This chain links TRBV12-3 or TRBV12-4 with TRBJ2-1; D is undetermined. This receptor was taken from a male donor with early-stage non-small cell lung cancer. CDR3: CASSLVNEQFF. As DNA, the CDR3 is TGTGCCAGCAGTTTAGTCAATGAGCAGTTCTTC.